One and the same sample provided the 12 T cell receptor beta chains below, sequenced in a study of CD8 T cells in ankylosing spondylitis. In TCRdb, the 5' RACE reads were re-called with MiXCR into one record per CDR3 protein. Of 350,000 or so distinct CDR3 sequences in the sample, roughly 14% were seen once. The specimen sequenced was blood, either unsorted or a sorted T cell fraction (not recorded which). All receptors come from a male donor with ankylosing spondylitis or in good health (not recorded which).

This clonotype has a handful of counts. The chain joins TRBV20-1 to TRBJ2-7, with 7 bases identical to TRBD2. V was pared by 4 bases and J by 6 bases, with 12 bases of the junction left unmatched. Per the germline V gene, CDR1 is DFQATT and CDR2 is SNEGSKA (reference sequence). The CDR3 runs 14 residues. The CDR3 loop reads CSATSPAGKSEQYF. The CDR3, as DNA: TGCAGTGCTACAAGCCCAGCGGGGAAGAGCGAGCAGTACTTC.

About this clonotype: A much larger clone sits a single nucleotide away, making a read error possible. V usage is TRBV7-8 and J usage is TRBJ1-4, with D maybe TRBD1 (5 bases). V shed 5 bases and J shed 8 bases, with 18 bases lying between them. This CDR3 region has 15 residues. Looked up from germline, CDR1 is SGHVS and CDR2 is FQNEAQ. In DNA, the CDR3 is TGTGCCAGCAGCCATGACCCCAGGGTCGGGGAAAAACTGTTTTTT. Protein sequence: CASSHDPRVGEKLFF.

This rearrangement joins TRBV5-1 to TRBJ1-2, with D possibly TRBD1 on 6 matching bases. The CDR3 has 13 amino acids. CDR1 and CDR2 from the germline V gene are SGHRS and YFSETQ. The V and J ends lost 4 bases and 4 bases respectively, with 11 bases between them. CDR3 in DNA: TGCGCCAGCAGCCCCAGGGGCACCTATGGCTACACCTTC. Translating gives CASSPRGTYGYTF.

V gene TRBV6-1 combines with J gene TRBJ2-7, with D unresolved. CDR1 is MNHNS and CDR2 is SASEGT in the germline V gene. The CDR3 length is 16 residues. V was pared by 6 bases and J by 0 bases, with 18 bases between. CDR3 in DNA: TGTGCCAGCAGCCCGATCGTGGGTTCGAGCTCCTACGAGCAGTACTTC. Its protein is CASSPIVGSSSYEQYF.

A few counts support this clonotype. The chain couples TRBV19 to TRBJ2-2, with D possibly being TRBD1 (6 bases). CDR3 length: 16 amino acids. The V end lost 1 base, the J end lost 0 bases, and 9 bases lay between the germline ends. Germline CDR1 and CDR2: LNHDA and SQIVND (reference sequence). CDR3: CASSIGGQTNTGELFF. The CDR3 region has the DNA TGTGCCAGTAGTATAGGAGGACAGACGAACACCGGGGAGCTGTTTTTT.

This clonotype was observed many times. V usage is TRBV12-3 or TRBV12-4 and J usage is TRBJ1-2; 8 bases match TRBD1. The V and J ends lost 3 bases and 4 bases, in that order; junction bases with no gene match: 4. The CDR3 sequence is 14 residues long. In nucleotides, the CDR3 is TGTGCCAGCAGTTTGCAGGGGGCGGGCTATGGCTACACCTTC. It is translated as CASSLQGAGYGYTF.

In this sample, this clonotype turned up a few times. The genes are TRBV5-6 and TRBJ1-2, with D perhaps matching TRBD1 (6 bases). Trimming left V 5 bases short and J 0 bases short, with 11 bases between. This CDR3 region has 14 residues. CDR1 and CDR2 from the germline V gene are SGHDT and YYEEEE. CDR3 sequence reads: CASRTNRANYGYTF. As DNA, the CDR3 is TGTGCCAGCAGGACGAACAGGGCTAACTATGGCTACACCTTC.

Only a few counts were recorded for this clonotype. The rearrangement joins TRBV12-3 or TRBV12-4 to TRBJ1-5; no clear D gene. This CDR3 has 11 residues. V was cut by 2 bases and J by 9 bases, with 5 bases left in between. DNA for the CDR3: TGTGCCAGCAGTTTATCTGGGCCCCAGCATTTT. This codes for CASSLSGPQHF.

The V gene is TRBV5-1, the J gene TRBJ2-5, with a tentative D call TRBD1 (6 bases). V shed 4 bases and J shed 1 base, with 17 bases lying between them. Germline V gene lookup returns CDR1 SGHRS and CDR2 YFSETQ. The CDR3 has 16 residues. As DNA, the CDR3 is TGCGCCAGCAGCCCCGGCAGGGGAGCCCTCCAAGAGACCCAGTACTTC. Its translation is CASSPGRGALQETQYF.

The rearrangement uses TRBV5-1 and TRBJ2-7; TRBD1 aligns across 8 bases. The V gene's germline CDR1 is SGHRS and CDR2 YFSETQ. The CDR3 is 18 amino acids. The trim removed 0 bases at V and 0 bases at J, leaving 11 bases unmatched. The CDR3 sequence: CASSLGASGQAFSYEQYF. DNA of the CDR3: TGCGCCAGCAGCTTGGGGGCCTCGGGACAGGCATTCTCCTACGAGCAGTACTTC.

This chain connects TRBV27 to TRBJ2-1; TRBD2 matches 9 bases. The J segment lost 6 bases and the V segment lost 9 bases, leaving 12 bases of the junction unmatched. Germline-derived CDR1 and CDR2 are MNHEY and SMNVEV (reference sequence). The CDR3 totals 15 residues. CDR3 residues: CASTTGTSRTNEQFF. CDR3 in DNA: TGTGCCAGTACAACCGGGACTAGCAGGACCAATGAGCAGTTCTTC.

This clonotype was recorded a few times. J is TRBJ1-2 and V is TRBV4-2; no clear D. The CDR3 sequence is 12 residues long. Trimming took 4 bases from V and 8 from J, leaving 11 bases between them. Germline V CDR1 and CDR2: LGHNA, YNFKEQ. This chain's CDR3 is CASSPPTEGYTF. The DNA for the CDR3 is TGTGCCAGCAGCCCCCCCACCGAGGGCTACACCTTC.